This T cell receptor beta chain was profiled in a study of cytomegalovirus exposure and HLA in healthy donors. This CDR3 is built from 16 residues. The V segment lost 0 bases and the J segment 2 bases; nucleotides outside the gene matches: 4. Germline V lookup: CDR1 MNHEY, CDR2 SVGAGI. With 60 Vbeta and 13 Jbeta primers, the PCR was carried out. Profiling relied on immunoSEQ multiplex PCR, and the TCRdb table lists in-frame clones only, not all of them. The table lists roughly 120,000 clones, approximately 68% of them singletons. This TCR came from a man aged 30 to 39 in good health and CMV-seropositive. Sequences were obtained from PBMCs. The genes are TRBV6-5 and TRBJ2-7, with 10 bases aligning to TRBD2. The CDR3 region has the DNA TGTGCCAGCAGTTACTCGCTAGCGGGAGTCCCCTACGAGCAGTACTTC. Its protein product is CASSYSLAGVPYEQYF.